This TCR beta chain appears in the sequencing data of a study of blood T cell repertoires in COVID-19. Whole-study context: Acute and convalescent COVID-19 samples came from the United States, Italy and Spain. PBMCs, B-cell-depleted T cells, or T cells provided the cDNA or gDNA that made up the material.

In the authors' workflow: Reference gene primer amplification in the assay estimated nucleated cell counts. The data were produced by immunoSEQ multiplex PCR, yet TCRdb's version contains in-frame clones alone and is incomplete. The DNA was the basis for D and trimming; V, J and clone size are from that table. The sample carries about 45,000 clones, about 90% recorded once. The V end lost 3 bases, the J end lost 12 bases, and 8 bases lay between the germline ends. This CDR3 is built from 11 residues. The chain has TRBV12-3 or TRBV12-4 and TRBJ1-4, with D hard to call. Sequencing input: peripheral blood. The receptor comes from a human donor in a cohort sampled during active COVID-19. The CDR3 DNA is TGTGCCAGCAGTTTGGTGTCGGAACTGTTTTTT. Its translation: CASSLVSELFF.